Below, 12 T cell receptor beta chains from the same sample are listed, as sequenced in a study of early T cells in non-severe SARS-CoV-2 infection. Each CDR3 protein gets one entry after TCRdb re-called the 5' RACE reads with MiXCR. This table holds 25,000 to 30,000 distinct CDR3 sequences, about 5% found once. Sequencing was performed on whole blood. These receptors were obtained from an adult who was a healthcare worker with PCR-confirmed SARS-CoV-2 infection or an uninfected control (not recorded which).

This clonotype was counted a few times. V is TRBV12-3 or TRBV12-4 and J is TRBJ2-7; 7 bases map to TRBD1. This CDR3 comprises 15 residues. The ends lost 7 bases at V and 2 bases at J; junction bases unmatched: 11. CDR3 loop: CASIPAGRGTYEQYF. The DNA for the CDR3 is TGTGCCAGCATTCCAGCCGGCAGGGGGACCTACGAGCAGTACTTC.

The chain uses TRBV6-2 or TRBV6-3 and TRBJ2-1, with D maybe TRBD2 (5 bases). This CDR3 spans 13 amino acids. Germline lookup yields CDR1 MNHEY and CDR2 SVGEGT. Trimming removed 2 bases at V and 7 bases at J, with 9 bases between. The DNA of the CDR3 is TGTGCCAGCAGTTACGTTCGGAGGAATGAGCAGTTCTTC. Translation: CASSYVRRNEQFF.

Many counts were recorded for this clonotype. The genes are TRBV4-1 and TRBJ2-2; D remains ambiguous. Germline assignment: CDR1 MGHRA and CDR2 YSYEKL. CDR3 length equals 19 residues. V shed 0 bases and J shed 1 base, with 18 bases lying between them. Here the CDR3 reads CASSQDGYGGPLNTGELFF. In DNA, the CDR3 is TGCGCCAGCAGCCAAGACGGCTATGGCGGACCTCTGAACACCGGGGAGCTGTTTTTT.

This clonotype turned up a few times. The chain links TRBV7-2 to TRBJ2-7; no clear D gene. The germline V gene encodes CDR1 SGHTA and CDR2 FQGNSA. The CDR3 is 15 residues long. Trimming stripped 2 bases from V and 1 base from J, with 12 bases between. The CDR3: CASSLTPTISYEQYF. Written as DNA, the CDR3 is TGTGCCAGCAGCTTAACCCCAACGATTTCCTACGAGCAGTACTTC.

This chain uses TRBV18 with TRBJ1-3, with no clear D. V shed 2 bases and J shed 4 bases, with 9 bases lying between them. Germline V gene lookup returns CDR1 KGHSH and CDR2 LQKENI. CDR3 length: 14 amino acids. CDR3 sequence: CASSPGMEGNTIYF. As DNA, the CDR3 is TGTGCCAGCTCACCAGGGATGGAAGGAAACACCATATATTTT.

The chain has TRBV10-3 and TRBJ2-1; tentative D call: TRBD1 (6 bases). The germline gives CDR1 ENHRY, CDR2 SYGVKD. Trimming took 0 bases from V and 15 from J, leaving 21 bases between them. CDR3 length equals 15 residues. CDR3 sequence reads: CAISESKTGPRSWFF. CDR3 sequence (DNA): TGTGCCATCAGTGAGTCGAAAACAGGGCCTCGGTCATGGTTCTTC.

In this sample, this clonotype turned up a few times. The chain is built from TRBV18 and TRBJ1-1, with D unclear. This CDR3 is 15 amino acids long. The germline gives CDR1 KGHSH, CDR2 LQKENI. V lost 6 bases to trimming and J lost 3 bases, with 17 bases between them. The CDR3 sequence is CASSPMTGPDTEAFF. CDR3 in DNA: TGTGCCAGCTCCCCTATGACCGGACCGGACACTGAAGCTTTCTTT.

There are many counts of this clonotype. The genes are TRBV7-2 and TRBJ2-1; 7 nucleotides agree with TRBD1. The CDR3 loop spans 15 amino acids. V dropped 1 base and J dropped 5; count of bases not matched to a gene: 5. The germline V gene encodes CDR1 SGHTA and CDR2 FQGNSA. The DNA for the CDR3 is TGTGCCAGCAGCTTAGGAGGGGGCGCCAACAATGAGCAGTTCTTC. This sequence encodes CASSLGGGANNEQFF.

The V and J genes are TRBV11-2 and TRBJ2-6; a weak D match, TRBD1 (5 bases). The germline CDR1 and CDR2 sequences are SGHAT and FQNNGV. The CDR3 loop spans 15 amino acids. V lost 4 bases, J lost 3 bases, and 10 bases lay in between. CDR3: CASSSRVRGANVLTF. In nucleotides, the CDR3 is TGTGCCAGCAGCTCCAGGGTACGTGGGGCCAACGTCCTGACTTTC.

CDR3 sequence reads: CASSPRTNTDTQYF. The CDR3 DNA follows: TGTGCCAGCAGCCCCCGGACAAACACAGATACGCAGTATTTT. This sequence joins TRBV12-3 or TRBV12-4 and TRBJ2-3, with D tentatively TRBD1 (5 bases). CDR3 length equals 14 residues. V lost 6 bases, J lost 2 bases, and 12 bases lay in between.

This clonotype has a handful of counts. The gene calls are TRBV6-6 and TRBJ1-5; D gene ambiguous. This CDR3 comprises 14 residues. Germline V lookup: CDR1 MNHNY, CDR2 SVGAGI (reference sequence). Trimming removed 6 bases from V and 2 bases from J, with 11 bases in between. The CDR3: CASSIIGGNQPQHF. The CDR3 nucleotides are TGTGCCAGCAGCATAATTGGTGGCAATCAGCCCCAGCATTTT.

This clonotype has just a few counts. V and J are TRBV12-3 or TRBV12-4 and TRBJ1-2, with 8 bases aligning to TRBD1. V shed 5 bases, J shed 4 bases, and the junction held 3 bases outside the gene matches. The CDR3 length is 13 residues. The CDR3 DNA follows: TGTGCCAGCAGTCTCGGGACAGGCTATGGCTACACCTTC. It translates to CASSLGTGYGYTF.